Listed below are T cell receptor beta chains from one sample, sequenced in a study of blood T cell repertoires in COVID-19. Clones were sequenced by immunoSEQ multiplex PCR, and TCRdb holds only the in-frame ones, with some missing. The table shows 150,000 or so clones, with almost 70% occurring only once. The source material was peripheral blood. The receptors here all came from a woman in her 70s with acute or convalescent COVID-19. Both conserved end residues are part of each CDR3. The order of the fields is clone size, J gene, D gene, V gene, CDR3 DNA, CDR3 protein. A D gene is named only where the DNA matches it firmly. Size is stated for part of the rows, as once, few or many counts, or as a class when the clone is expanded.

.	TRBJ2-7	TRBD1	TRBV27	TGTGCCAGCAGAGGACAGGGGGTGGGCGAGCAGTACTTC	CASRGQGVGEQYF
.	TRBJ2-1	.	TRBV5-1	TGCGCCAGCAGCAGTCGTGCGCTTAGCTCCTACAATGAGCAGTTCTTC	CASSSRALSSYNEQFF
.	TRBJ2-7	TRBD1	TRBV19	TGTGCCAGTAGTATAGATCCGGGACAGGGTACCGACGAGCAGTACTTC	CASSIDPGQGTDEQYF
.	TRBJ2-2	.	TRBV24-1	TGTGCCACCAGTGATATCGGGAACACCGGGGAGCTGTTTTTT	CATSDIGNTGELFF
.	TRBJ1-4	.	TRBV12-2	TGTGCAAGTCGCTTAGGTGGGGCGGCACCAAAAGATGAAAAACTGTTTTTT	CASRLGGAAPKDEKLFF
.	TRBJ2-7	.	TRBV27	TGTGCCAGCAGTTTGGCGACAGGCTCAACCTCCTACGAGCAGTACTTC	CASSLATGSTSYEQYF
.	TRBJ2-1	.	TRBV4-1	TGCGCCAGCGGCGGGACAGTCTCCTACAATGAGCAGTTCTTC	CASGGTVSYNEQFF
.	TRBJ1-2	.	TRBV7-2	TGTGCCAGCAGCATGAAGACAGGAGGCAACTATGGCTACACCTTC	CASSMKTGGNYGYTF
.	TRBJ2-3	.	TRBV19	TGTGCCAGTAGTCCCGGGACTCGAGGAGATACGCAGTATTTT	CASSPGTRGDTQYF
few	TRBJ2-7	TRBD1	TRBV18	TGTGCCAGCTCACTCGGGACAGGGGAGCAGTACTTC	CASSLGTGEQYF
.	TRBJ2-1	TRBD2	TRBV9	TGTGCCAGCAGCGTAGGCCTAGCGGGAGGCAATGAGCAGTTCTTC	CASSVGLAGGNEQFF
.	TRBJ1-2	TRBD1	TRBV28	TGTGCCAGCAGTTTACCGGAACCGGGACAGGCTAACTATGGCTACACCTTC	CASSLPEPGQANYGYTF
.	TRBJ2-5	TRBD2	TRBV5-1	TGCGCCAGCTCCCTGCGGGAGGGCCGGGGAGAGACCCAGTACTTC	CASSLREGRGETQYF
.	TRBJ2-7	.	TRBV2	TGTGCCAGCAGTCCTTTCTACGAGCAGTACTTC	CASSPFYEQYF
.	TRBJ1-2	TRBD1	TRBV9	TGTGCCAGCAGCGAATCCCCCGGGACAGGGGTTGGCTACACCTTC	CASSESPGTGVGYTF
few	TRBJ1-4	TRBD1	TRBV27	TGTGCCAGCAGTTGGACCGGGACAGGGGTTGAAAAACTGTTTTTT	CASSWTGTGVEKLFF
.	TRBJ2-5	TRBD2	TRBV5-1	TGCGCCAGCAGCCCAAATCCTGGCGGGAGTGGGGAGACCCAGTACTTC	CASSPNPGGSGETQYF
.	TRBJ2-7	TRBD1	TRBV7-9	TGTGCCAGCAGCCCCGGACAGGATCGTAAATACGAGCAGTACTTC	CASSPGQDRKYEQYF
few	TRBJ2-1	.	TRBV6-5	TGTGCCAGCAGTTACTCCGTGGCAGGGGTGCAGAATGAGCAGTTCTTC	CASSYSVAGVQNEQFF
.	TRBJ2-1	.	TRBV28	TGTGCCAGCAGTTTATTAAATGAGCAGTTCTTC	CASSLLNEQFF
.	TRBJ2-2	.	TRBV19	TGTGCCAGTAGTATCTCCCCCTCAGTCGGGGAGCTGTTTTTT	CASSISPSVGELFF
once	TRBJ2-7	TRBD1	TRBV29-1	TGCAGCGTTGAAGGGACAGGGACCTACGAGCAGTACTTC	CSVEGTGTYEQYF
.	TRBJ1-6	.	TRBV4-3	TGCGCCAGCAGCCATGAGATTCTCCCTAATTCACCCCTCCACTTT	CASSHEILPNSPLHF
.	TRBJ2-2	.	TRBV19	TGTGCCAGTAGCCAGGGACTGACGAACACCGGGGAGCTGTTTTTT	CASSQGLTNTGELFF
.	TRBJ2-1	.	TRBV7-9	TGTGCCAGCAGCGTTACGTCAACTAGCCGCAATGAGCAGTTCTTC	CASSVTSTSRNEQFF
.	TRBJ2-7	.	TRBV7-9	TGTGCCAGCACCCCAGATCCTTCCTCCTACGAGCAGTACTTC	CASTPDPSSYEQYF
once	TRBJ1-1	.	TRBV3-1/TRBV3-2	TGTGCCAGCAGCCAAGGGGACACTTACACTGAAGCTTTCTTT	CASSQGDTYTEAFF
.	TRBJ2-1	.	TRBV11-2	TGTGCCAGCACCCTTAATGTCCTAAGCAATGAGCAGTTCTTC	CASTLNVLSNEQFF
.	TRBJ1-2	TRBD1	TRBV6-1	TGTGCCAGCAGTGACCGGGGAGGACAGGGGGCCTTTGGCTACACCTTC	CASSDRGGQGAFGYTF
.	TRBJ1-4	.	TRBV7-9	TGTGCCAGCAGCAAGAGCACTACAACTAATGAAAAACTGTTTTTT	CASSKSTTTNEKLFF
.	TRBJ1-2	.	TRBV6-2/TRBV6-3	TGTGCCAGCAGTTACTTAGGGGATGGTGGCTACACCTTC	CASSYLGDGGYTF
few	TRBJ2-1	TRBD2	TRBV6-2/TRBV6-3	TGTGCCAGCAGTTACCGGACTAGCGGGAGCGGGCAGTTCTTC	CASSYRTSGSGQFF
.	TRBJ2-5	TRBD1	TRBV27	TGTGCCAGCAAAGGGGGCCGCATCCAAGAGACCCAGTACTTC	CASKGGRIQETQYF
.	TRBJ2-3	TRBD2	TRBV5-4	TGTGCCAGCAGCTTGGTCGGTAGCGGGGGGGATACGCAGTATTTT	CASSLVGSGGDTQYF
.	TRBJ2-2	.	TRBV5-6	TGTGCCAGCAGTGCTAACGGGGGAGACACCGGGGAGCTGTTTTTT	CASSANGGDTGELFF
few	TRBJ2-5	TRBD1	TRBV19	TGTGCCAGTAGTGCTCGGACAGGGGGAGGAGGAGAGACCCAGTACTTC	CASSARTGGGGETQYF
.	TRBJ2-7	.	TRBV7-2	TGTGCCAGCAGCTCCCTTCGGGGCGGGGTAACCTACGAGCAGTACTTC	CASSSLRGGVTYEQYF
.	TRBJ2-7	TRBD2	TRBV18	TGTGCCAGAGGTCTGGTGCTAGCGGGTCTTGAGTACGAGCAGTACTTC	CARGLVLAGLEYEQYF
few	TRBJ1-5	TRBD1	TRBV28	TGTGCCAGCAGTTTACTCGGGACAGCAGATCAGCCCCAGCATTTT	CASSLLGTADQPQHF
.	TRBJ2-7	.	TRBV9	TGTGCCAGCAGCGGCCTACGAGGCGAGCAGTACTTC	CASSGLRGEQYF
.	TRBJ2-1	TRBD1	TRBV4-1	TGCGCCAGCAGCCACCCGGGACAGAACTACAATGAGCAGTTCTTC	CASSHPGQNYNEQFF
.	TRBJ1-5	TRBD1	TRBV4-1	TGCGCCAGCAGCCAGGGGACAGGGGGGGCCTGGAGCAATCAGCCCCAGCATTTT	CASSQGTGGAWSNQPQHF
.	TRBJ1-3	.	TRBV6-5	TGTGCCAGCAGTCCCGACAGGAGCTCTGGAAACACCATATATTTT	CASSPDRSSGNTIYF
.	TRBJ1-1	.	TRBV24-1	TGTGCCACCAGTGATTTAAACAGCGGCAGAGCTTTCTTT	CATSDLNSGRAFF
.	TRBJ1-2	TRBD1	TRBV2	TGTGCCAGCAACCCGGATCAGGGGGGTAACTATGGCTACACCTTC	CASNPDQGGNYGYTF
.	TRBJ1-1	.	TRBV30	TGTGCCTGGTCCCCCCAGCCGCGGACTGAAGCTTTCTTT	CAWSPQPRTEAFF
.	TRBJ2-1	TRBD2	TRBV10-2	TGCGCCAGCAGTGATCTAGGCGGGGGACGATCCAATGAGCAGTTCTTC	CASSDLGGGRSNEQFF
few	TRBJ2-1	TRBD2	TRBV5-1	TGCGCCAGCAGCTTAGTACTAGCGGAAAACAGGAGGGAGCAGTTCTTC	CASSLVLAENRREQFF
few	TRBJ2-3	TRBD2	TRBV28	TGTGCCAGCGGACTAGACACAGATACGCAGTATTTT	CASGLDTDTQYF